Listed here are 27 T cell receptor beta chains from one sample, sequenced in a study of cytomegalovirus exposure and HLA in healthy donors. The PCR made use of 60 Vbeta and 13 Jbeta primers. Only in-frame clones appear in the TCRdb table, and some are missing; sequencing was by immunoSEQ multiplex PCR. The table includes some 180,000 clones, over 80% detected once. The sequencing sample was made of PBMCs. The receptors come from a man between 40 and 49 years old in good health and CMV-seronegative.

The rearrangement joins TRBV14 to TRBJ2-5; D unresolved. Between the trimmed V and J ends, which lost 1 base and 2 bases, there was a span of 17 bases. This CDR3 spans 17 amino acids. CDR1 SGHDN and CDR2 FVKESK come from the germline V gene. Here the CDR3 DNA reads TGTGCCAGCAGCCAAGTACACCGGGTGGTGGTTCAAGAGACCCAGTACTTC. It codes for CASSQVHRVVVQETQYF.

CDR3 nucleotides: TGCGCCAGCAGCCAAGTATTGGGCAGGGACAATGAGCAGTTCTTC. Its translation: CASSQVLGRDNEQFF. The chain carries TRBV4-1 and TRBJ2-1, with TRBD1 as a possible D gene (5 bases). The CDR3 runs 15 residues. Germline CDR1 reads MGHRA; CDR2 reads YSYEKL. Trimming shortened V by 1 base and J by 5 bases, and 12 bases separated the two germline ends.

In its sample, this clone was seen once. CDR3 loop: CAISERAGDKGNEQFF. As DNA, the CDR3 is TGTGCCATCAGTGAGAGAGCGGGAGACAAGGGGAATGAGCAGTTCTTC. The chain carries TRBV10-3 and TRBJ2-1; 8 bases match TRBD2. Germline CDR1 reads ENHRY; CDR2 reads SYGVKD. This CDR3 has 16 residues. The V and J ends lost 2 bases and 7 bases, in that order; junction bases with no gene match: 10.

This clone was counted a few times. In nucleotides, the CDR3 is TGCGCCAGCAGCTTGGGCATCAGGGAGGGGGTCCAAGAGACCCAGTACTTC. Protein sequence: CASSLGIREGVQETQYF. V gene TRBV5-1 combines with J gene TRBJ2-5, with D tentatively TRBD2 (7 bases). The CDR3 is 17 residues long. CDR1 SGHRS and CDR2 YFSETQ come from the germline V gene. With 0 bases removed from V and 1 base from J, the gap between germline ends came to 16 bases.

The CDR3: CASSYSRDRWDSTQYF. The CDR3 DNA reads as TGTGCCAGCAGTTACTCCAGGGACAGGTGGGATTCGACCCAGTACTTC. The chain combines TRBV6-5 with TRBJ2-5, with 8 bases aligning to TRBD1. With V trimmed by 0 bases and J by 7 bases, 10 bases remained unmatched. The CDR3 runs 16 residues. The germline gives CDR1 MNHEY, CDR2 SVGAGI.

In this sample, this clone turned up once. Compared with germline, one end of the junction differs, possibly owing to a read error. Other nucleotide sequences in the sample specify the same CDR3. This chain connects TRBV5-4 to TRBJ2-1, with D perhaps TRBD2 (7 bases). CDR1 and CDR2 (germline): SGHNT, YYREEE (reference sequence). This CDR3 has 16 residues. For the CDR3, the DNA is TGTGCCAGCAGTTTGGGAGGGGGGGGGAGCTACAATGAGCAGTTCTTC. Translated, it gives CASSLGGGGSYNEQFF.

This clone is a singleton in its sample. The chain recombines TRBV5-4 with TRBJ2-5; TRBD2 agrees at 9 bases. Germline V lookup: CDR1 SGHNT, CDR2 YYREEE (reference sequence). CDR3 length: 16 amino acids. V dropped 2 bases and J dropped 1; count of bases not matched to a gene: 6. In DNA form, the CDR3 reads TGTGCCAGCAGCTTCACGCGACTAGCGGTCCAAGAGACCCAGTACTTC. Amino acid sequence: CASSFTRLAVQETQYF.

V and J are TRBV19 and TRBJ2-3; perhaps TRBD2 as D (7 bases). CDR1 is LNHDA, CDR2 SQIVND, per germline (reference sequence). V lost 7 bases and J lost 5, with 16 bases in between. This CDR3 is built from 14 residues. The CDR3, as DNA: TGTGCCAGTAACTCCCCGGGGGGCGGAGATACGCAGTATTTT. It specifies CASNSPGGGDTQYF. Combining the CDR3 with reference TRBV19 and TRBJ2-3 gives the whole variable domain DGGITQSPKYLFRKEGQNVTLSCEQNLNHDAMYWYRQDPGQGLRLIYYSQIVNDFQKGDIAEGYSVSREKKESFPLTVTSAQKNPTAFYLCASNSPGGGDTQYFGPGTRLTVL.

The CDR3, as DNA: TGTGCCAGTAGGAGCCGGACAAACTATGGCTACACCTTC. It codes for CASRSRTNYGYTF. The J gene is TRBJ1-2, the V gene TRBV19, with D tentatively TRBD1 (5 bases). V was shortened by 6 bases and J by 2 bases, with 10 bases between the two germline ends. The CDR3 is 13 amino acids. Germline CDR1 and CDR2: LNHDA and SQIVND (reference sequence).

The CDR3 DNA sequence: TGTGCCAGCAGCCAGGCTAGCGGGAACACAGATACGCAGTATTTT. Translating gives CASSQASGNTDTQYF. The chain combines TRBV4-2 with TRBJ2-3; 9 bases line up with TRBD2. The germline V gene encodes CDR1 LGHNA and CDR2 YNFKEQ. J gave up 2 bases and V 3 bases, and 3 bases lay outside the gene matches. The CDR3 covers 15 residues.

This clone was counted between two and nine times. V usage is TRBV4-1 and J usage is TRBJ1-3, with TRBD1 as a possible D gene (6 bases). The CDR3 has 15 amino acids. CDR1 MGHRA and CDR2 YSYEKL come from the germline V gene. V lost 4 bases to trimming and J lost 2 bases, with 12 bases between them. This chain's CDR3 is CASSRNTGTGNTIYF. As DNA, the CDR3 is TGCGCCAGCAGCCGGAATACAGGGACTGGAAACACCATATATTTT.

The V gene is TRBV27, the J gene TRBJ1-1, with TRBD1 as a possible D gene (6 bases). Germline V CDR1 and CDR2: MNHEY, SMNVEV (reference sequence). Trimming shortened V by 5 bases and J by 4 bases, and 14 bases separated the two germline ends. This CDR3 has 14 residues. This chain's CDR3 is CASSIQGGRTEAFF. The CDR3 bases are TGTGCCAGCAGTATCCAAGGGGGTCGCACTGAAGCTTTCTTT.

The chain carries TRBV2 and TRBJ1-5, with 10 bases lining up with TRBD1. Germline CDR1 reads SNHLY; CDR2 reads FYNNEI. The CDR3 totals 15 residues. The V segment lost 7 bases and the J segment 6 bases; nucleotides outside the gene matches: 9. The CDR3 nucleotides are TGTGCCAGCAAATACGGACAGGGGGACTTTCAGCCCCAGCATTTT. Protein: CASKYGQGDFQPQHF.

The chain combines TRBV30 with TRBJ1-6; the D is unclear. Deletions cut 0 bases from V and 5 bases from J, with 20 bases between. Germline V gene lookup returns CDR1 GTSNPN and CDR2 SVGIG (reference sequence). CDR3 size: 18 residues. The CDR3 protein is CAWSVRWSGGLNNSPLHF. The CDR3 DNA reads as TGTGCCTGGAGTGTACGGTGGTCGGGCGGGTTGAATAATTCACCCCTCCACTTT. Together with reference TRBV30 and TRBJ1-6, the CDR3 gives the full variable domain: SQTIHQWPATLVQPVGSPLSLECTVEGTSNPNLYWYRQAAGRGLQLLFYSVGIGQISSEVPQNLSASRPQDRQFILSSKKLLLSDSGFYLCAWSVRWSGGLNNSPLHFGNGTRLTVT.

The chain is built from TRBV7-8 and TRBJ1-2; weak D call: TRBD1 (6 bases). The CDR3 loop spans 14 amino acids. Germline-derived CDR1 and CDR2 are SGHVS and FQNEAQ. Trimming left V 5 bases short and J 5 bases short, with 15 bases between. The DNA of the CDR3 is TGTGCCAGCAGCAGGACAGAGTCCGGTTATGGCTACACCTTC. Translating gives CASSRTESGYGYTF.

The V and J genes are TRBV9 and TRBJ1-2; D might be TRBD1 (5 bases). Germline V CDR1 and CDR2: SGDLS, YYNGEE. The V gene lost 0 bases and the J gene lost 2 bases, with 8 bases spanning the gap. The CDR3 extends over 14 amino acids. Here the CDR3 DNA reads TGTGCCAGCAGCGTAGATGGGGGGAACTATGGCTACACCTTC. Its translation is CASSVDGGNYGYTF.

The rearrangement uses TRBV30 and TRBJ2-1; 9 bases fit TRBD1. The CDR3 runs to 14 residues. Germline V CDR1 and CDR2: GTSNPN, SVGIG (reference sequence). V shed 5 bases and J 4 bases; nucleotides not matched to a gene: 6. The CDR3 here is CAWGQTGGYNEQFF. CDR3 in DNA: TGTGCCTGGGGACAGACAGGGGGATACAATGAGCAGTTCTTC.

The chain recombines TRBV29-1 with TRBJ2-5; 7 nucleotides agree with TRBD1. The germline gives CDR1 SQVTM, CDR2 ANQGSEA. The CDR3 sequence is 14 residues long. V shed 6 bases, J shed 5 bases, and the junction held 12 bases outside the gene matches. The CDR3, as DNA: TGCAGCGTCCAACCAGGGGGTCATGGGGAGACCCAGTACTTC. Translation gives CSVQPGGHGETQYF. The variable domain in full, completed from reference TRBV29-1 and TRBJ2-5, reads SAVISQKPSRDICQRGTSLTIQCQVDSQVTMMFWYRQQPGQSLTLIATANQGSEATYESGFVIDKFPISRPNLTFSTLTVSNMSPEDSSIYLCSVQPGGHGETQYFGPGTRLLVL.

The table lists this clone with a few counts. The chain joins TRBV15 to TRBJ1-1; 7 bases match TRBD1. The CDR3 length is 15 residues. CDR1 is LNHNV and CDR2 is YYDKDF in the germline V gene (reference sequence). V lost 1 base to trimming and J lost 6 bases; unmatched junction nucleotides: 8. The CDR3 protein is CATSRVPIQGAEAFF. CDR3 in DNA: TGTGCCACCAGCAGAGTCCCGATTCAGGGGGCTGAAGCTTTCTTT. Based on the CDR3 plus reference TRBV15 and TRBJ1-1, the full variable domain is DAMVIQNPRYQVTQFGKPVTLSCSQTLNHNVMYWYQQKSSQAPKLLFHYYDKDFNNEADTPDNFQSRRPNTSFCFLDIRSPGLGDTAMYLCATSRVPIQGAEAFFGQGTRLTVV.

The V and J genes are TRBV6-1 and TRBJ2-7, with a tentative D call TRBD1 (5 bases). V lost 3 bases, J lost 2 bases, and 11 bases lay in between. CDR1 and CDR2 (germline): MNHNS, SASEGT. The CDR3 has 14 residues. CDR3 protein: CASSEVDSTYEQYF. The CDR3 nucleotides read TGTGCCAGCAGTGAGGTCGACAGTACCTACGAGCAGTACTTC.

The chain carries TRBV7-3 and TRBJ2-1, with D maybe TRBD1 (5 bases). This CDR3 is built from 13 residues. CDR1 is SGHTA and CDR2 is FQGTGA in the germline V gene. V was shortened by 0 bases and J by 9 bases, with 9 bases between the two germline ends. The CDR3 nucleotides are TGTGCCAGCAGCTTAACCATTCAGGGTGAGCAGTTCTTC. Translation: CASSLTIQGEQFF.

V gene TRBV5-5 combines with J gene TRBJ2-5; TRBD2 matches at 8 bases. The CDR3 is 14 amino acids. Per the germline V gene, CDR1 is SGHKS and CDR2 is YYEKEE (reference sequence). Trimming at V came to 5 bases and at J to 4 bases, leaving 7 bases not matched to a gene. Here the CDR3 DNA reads TGTGCCAGCAGGTTAATAGCGGGGAGAGAGACCCAGTACTTC. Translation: CASRLIAGRETQYF. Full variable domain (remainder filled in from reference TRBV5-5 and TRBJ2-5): DAGVTQSPTHLIKTRGQQVTLRCSPISGHKSVSWYQQVLGQGPQFIFQYYEKEERGRGNFPDRFSARQFPNYSSELNVNALLLGDSALYLCASRLIAGRETQYFGPGTRLLVL.

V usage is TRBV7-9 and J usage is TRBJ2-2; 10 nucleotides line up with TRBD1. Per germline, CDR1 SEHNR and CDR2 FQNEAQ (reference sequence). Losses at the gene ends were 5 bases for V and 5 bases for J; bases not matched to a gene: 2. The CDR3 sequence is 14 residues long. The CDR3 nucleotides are TGTGCCAGCAGCGGACAGGGGGGAACCGGGGAGCTGTTTTTT. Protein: CASSGQGGTGELFF.

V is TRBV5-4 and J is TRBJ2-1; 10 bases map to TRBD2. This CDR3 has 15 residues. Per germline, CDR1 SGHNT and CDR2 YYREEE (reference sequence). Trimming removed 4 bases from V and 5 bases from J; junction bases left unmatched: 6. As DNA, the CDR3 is TGTGCCAGCAGCCTGAGTACTAGCGGGAACAATGAGCAGTTCTTC. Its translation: CASSLSTSGNNEQFF.

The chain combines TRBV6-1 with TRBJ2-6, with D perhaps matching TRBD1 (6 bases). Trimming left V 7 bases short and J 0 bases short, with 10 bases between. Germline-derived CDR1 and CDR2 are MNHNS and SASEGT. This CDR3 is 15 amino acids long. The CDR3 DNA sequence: TGTGCCAGCAAGATGGGGGCCTCTGGGGCCAACGTCCTGACTTTC. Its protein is CASKMGASGANVLTF.

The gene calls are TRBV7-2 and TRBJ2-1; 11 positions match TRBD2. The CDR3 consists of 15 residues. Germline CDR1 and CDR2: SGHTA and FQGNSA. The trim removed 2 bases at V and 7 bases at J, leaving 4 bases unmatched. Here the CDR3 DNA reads TGTGCCAGCAGCTTAATAGCGGGAGGGCCGAATGAGCAGTTCTTC. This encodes CASSLIAGGPNEQFF.

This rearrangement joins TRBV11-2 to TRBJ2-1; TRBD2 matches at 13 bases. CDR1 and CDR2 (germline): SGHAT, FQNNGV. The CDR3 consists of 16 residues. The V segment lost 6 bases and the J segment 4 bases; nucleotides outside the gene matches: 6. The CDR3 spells CASSWTSGGAYNEQFF. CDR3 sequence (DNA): TGTGCCAGCAGTTGGACTAGCGGGGGCGCTTACAATGAGCAGTTCTTC.